Listed here are 32 T cell receptor beta chains from one sample, sequenced in a study of immune cell composition in non-small cell lung cancer. The table came from immunoSEQ multiplex PCR; TCRdb's copy has only in-frame clones and leaves some out. The sample has about 14,000 clones; approximately 70% are singletons. Sequenced: lung tumor tissue. Receptors originate from a human donor with non-small cell lung cancer.

The rearrangement links TRBV6-5 to TRBJ1-2; the D gene is possibly TRBD1 (5 bases). Germline V gives CDR1 MNHEY, CDR2 SVGAGI. V lost 5 bases to trimming and J lost 2 bases, with 9 bases between them. CDR3 length: 13 residues. CDR3 sequence: CASSPGGNYGYTF. CDR3 DNA: TGTGCCAGCAGTCCCGGGGGAAACTATGGCTACACCTTC.

The rearrangement uses TRBV2 and TRBJ2-5, with 7 positions matching TRBD2. In germline, CDR1 is SNHLY, CDR2 FYNNEI. The CDR3 is 15 amino acids. V lost 6 bases and J lost 1; bases outside the gene matches: 8. Here the CDR3 DNA reads TGTGCCAGCAGCGGGGCTGTAGCGGGCCAAGAGACCCAGTACTTC. It encodes CASSGAVAGQETQYF. Looking up the rest from reference TRBV2 and TRBJ2-5 gives the full variable domain: EPEVTQTPSHQVTQMGQEVILRCVPISNHLYFYWYRQILGQKVEFLVSFYNNEISEKSEIFDDQFSVERPDGSNFTLKIRSTKLEDSAMYFCASSGAVAGQETQYFGPGTRLLVL.

The chain links TRBV7-2 to TRBJ1-2; tentatively, D is TRBD1 (6 bases). Trimming took off 4 bases at V and 8 bases at J, with 20 bases between the two ends. The CDR3 has 15 amino acids. The germline V gene encodes CDR1 SGHTA and CDR2 FQGNSA. The DNA for the CDR3 is TGTGCCAGCAGCTCCGCGGGGGCCAGACTCGGAGGCTACACCTTC. Amino acid sequence: CASSSAGARLGGYTF.

The chain is built from TRBV7-8 and TRBJ1-2; TRBD1 agrees at 9 bases. After removal of 1 base from V and 8 bases from J, the junction contained 5 bases not matched to a gene. Germline CDR1 reads SGHVS; CDR2 reads FQNEAQ. The CDR3 covers 14 residues. The CDR3 loop is CASSLGTGEGGYTF. For the CDR3, the DNA is TGTGCCAGCAGCTTAGGGACAGGGGAGGGAGGCTACACCTTC. Filled out from reference TRBV7-8 and TRBJ1-2, the complete variable domain reads GAGVSQSPRYKVAKRGQDVALRCDPISGHVSLFWYQQALGQGPEFLTYFQNEAQLDKSGLPSDRFFAERPEGSVSTLKIQRTQQEDSAVYLCASSLGTGEGGYTFGSGTRLTVV.

This sequence joins TRBV29-1 and TRBJ1-1, with TRBD1 matching over 8 bases. This CDR3 region has 13 residues. Germline V gene data show CDR1 as SQVTM and CDR2 as ANQGSEA. The ends lost 0 bases at V and 9 bases at J; junction bases unmatched: 6. In DNA, the CDR3 is TGCAGCGTTGAAGATCTCGGGACAGGACAAGCTTTCTTT. Translated: CSVEDLGTGQAFF.

The rearrangement links TRBV6-6 to TRBJ1-5, with 7 nucleotides matching TRBD1. The CDR3 covers 15 residues. The J segment lost 5 bases and the V segment lost 6 bases, leaving 10 bases of the junction unmatched. CDR1 is MNHNY and CDR2 is SVGAGI in the germline V gene (reference sequence). In DNA, the CDR3 is TGTGCCAGCAGCCACGGGGACAGTCTTCATCAGCCCCAGCATTTT. It yields the protein CASSHGDSLHQPQHF.

The chain uses TRBV28 and TRBJ2-5, with 7 nucleotides matching TRBD1. The germline CDR1 and CDR2 sequences are MDHEN and SYDVKM. The CDR3 is 15 residues long. The V and J ends lost 7 bases and 5 bases, in that order; junction bases with no gene match: 13. As DNA, the CDR3 is TGTGCCAGCAATATGGCAGGGGGAAGTAGCGAGACCCAGTACTTC. As protein: CASNMAGGSSETQYF.

The V and J genes are TRBV7-2 and TRBJ2-5, with 7 bases aligning to TRBD2. The junction had 8 bases not matched to a gene; V was cut back by 2 bases and J by 5 bases. Germline V gene data show CDR1 as SGHTA and CDR2 as FQGNSA. The CDR3 contains 15 residues. The CDR3 DNA reads as TGTGCCAGCAGCTTAATGGGGAGCGGGGCGGAGACCCAGTACTTC. Translated, it gives CASSLMGSGAETQYF.

The V call is TRBV28, the J call TRBJ2-3, with TRBD1 matching 8 bases. The germline gives CDR1 MDHEN, CDR2 SYDVKM. Trimming removed 3 bases from V and 6 bases from J; junction bases left unmatched: 5. The CDR3 runs to 14 residues. CDR3 sequence: CASSLDRASDTQYF. The CDR3 DNA follows: TGTGCCAGCAGTTTGGACAGGGCGTCGGATACGCAGTATTTT.

The chain recombines TRBV6-1 with TRBJ2-1, with D tentatively TRBD1 (5 bases). There are 15 residues in the CDR3. Per the germline V gene, CDR1 is MNHNS and CDR2 is SASEGT. Deletions cut 2 bases from V and 4 bases from J, with 12 bases between. CDR3 sequence reads: CASSEPKGPYNEQFF. In DNA, the CDR3 is TGTGCCAGCAGTGAACCGAAGGGGCCGTACAATGAGCAGTTCTTC.

This clone came up a few times. The gene calls are TRBV4-2 and TRBJ2-3; TRBD2 aligns across 16 bases. The germline V gene encodes CDR1 LGHNA and CDR2 YNFKEQ. This CDR3 is 19 amino acids long. J was trimmed by 4 bases and V by 4 bases; bases with no gene match: 11. The CDR3 coding sequence is TGTGCCAGCAGCCCTAGAGGGACTAGCGGGAGGGTAGGCGCAGATACGCAGTATTTT. Translated, it gives CASSPRGTSGRVGADTQYF.

The V and J genes are TRBV5-6 and TRBJ2-3; 9 nucleotides line up with TRBD2. The CDR3 has 15 residues. V shed 4 bases, J shed 7 bases, and the junction held 10 bases outside the gene matches. Germline V CDR1 and CDR2: SGHDT, YYEEEE. The CDR3, as DNA: TGTGCCAGCAGCCCGGGGGGCGGGGGGGTGAATACGCAGTATTTT. As protein: CASSPGGGGVNTQYF.

This chain links TRBV28 with TRBJ1-4; D ambiguous. CDR1 MDHEN and CDR2 SYDVKM come from the germline V gene. The germline V and J ends were trimmed by 7 bases and 7 bases, with 19 bases remaining between them. The CDR3 covers 15 residues. The CDR3 spells CASNPMRTSLEKLFF. The CDR3 DNA follows: TGTGCCAGCAACCCTATGAGGACTAGCCTTGAAAAACTGTTTTTT.

V and J are TRBV5-5 and TRBJ1-1; TRBD1 aligns across 10 bases. The CDR3 totals 17 residues. V lost 4 bases and J lost 0; bases outside the gene matches: 9. Germline CDR1 and CDR2: SGHKS and YYEKEE (reference sequence). As DNA, the CDR3 is TGTGCCAGCAGCCGCAGTCCCGGGACAGGGGTGAACACTGAAGCTTTCTTT. It encodes CASSRSPGTGVNTEAFF.

This chain links TRBV27 with TRBJ2-1, with 7 positions matching TRBD2. The germline gives CDR1 MNHEY, CDR2 SMNVEV (reference sequence). Unmatched junction bases numbered 4, after V lost 2 bases and J lost 9 bases. The CDR3 length is 13 residues. As DNA, the CDR3 is TGTGCCAGCAGTTTAATTTGGGGGGGTGAGCAGTTCTTC. Translated: CASSLIWGGEQFF.

J is TRBJ2-7 and V is TRBV7-8; weak D call: TRBD2 (5 bases). Germline CDR1 is SGHVS and CDR2 is FQNEAQ. The CDR3 is 14 amino acids. V was trimmed by 3 bases and J by 0 bases, leaving 9 bases between them. In DNA form, the CDR3 reads TGTGCCAGCAGCTTGGTGAGCGGCTCCTACGAGCAGTACTTC. It specifies CASSLVSGSYEQYF.

The gene calls are TRBV2 and TRBJ2-2; D perhaps matches TRBD1 (6 bases). Germline V lookup: CDR1 SNHLY, CDR2 FYNNEI. The CDR3 runs 15 residues. Trimming cost V 8 bases and J 7 bases, with 20 bases left between them. CDR3 protein: CASGVGLVGGGELFF. The CDR3 nucleotides read TGTGCCAGCGGCGTTGGTCTAGTAGGGGGCGGGGAGCTGTTTTTT. Supplemented by reference TRBV2 and TRBJ2-2, the full variable domain reads EPEVTQTPSHQVTQMGQEVILRCVPISNHLYFYWYRQILGQKVEFLVSFYNNEISEKSEIFDDQFSVERPDGSNFTLKIRSTKLEDSAMYFCASGVGLVGGGELFFGEGSRLTVL.

The chain carries TRBV5-5 and TRBJ2-3; TRBD1 agrees at 9 bases. The CDR3 loop spans 16 amino acids. Germline CDR1 and CDR2: SGHKS and YYEKEE (reference sequence). V lost 0 bases and J lost 2; bases outside the gene matches: 4. The CDR3 sequence: CASSLARDRATDTQYF. In nucleotides, the CDR3 is TGTGCCAGCAGCTTGGCCCGGGACAGGGCCACAGATACGCAGTATTTT. The variable domain in full, with the rest retrieved from reference TRBV5-5 and TRBJ2-3, is DAGVTQSPTHLIKTRGQQVTLRCSPISGHKSVSWYQQVLGQGPQFIFQYYEKEERGRGNFPDRFSARQFPNYSSELNVNALLLGDSALYLCASSLARDRATDTQYFGPGTRLTVL.

J is TRBJ2-3 and V is TRBV5-6; TRBD1 agrees at 8 bases. The V gene's germline CDR1 is SGHDT and CDR2 YYEEEE. The junction had 4 bases not matched to a gene; V was cut back by 4 bases and J by 6 bases. The CDR3 is 13 residues long. The CDR3 bases are TGTGCCAGCAGCCCGACAGGGGCGGATACGCAGTATTTT. This gives the protein CASSPTGADTQYF.

This chain connects TRBV18 to TRBJ2-3; D not resolved. CDR1 is KGHSH and CDR2 is LQKENI in the germline V gene. Trimming cost V 3 bases and J 2 bases, with 12 bases left between them. CDR3 length: 15 amino acids. The CDR3 reads CASSPIPRFTDTQYF. CDR3 DNA sequence: TGTGCCAGCTCACCCATCCCCCGGTTCACAGATACGCAGTATTTT. Combining the CDR3 with reference TRBV18 and TRBJ2-3 gives the whole variable domain NAGVMQNPRHLVRRRGQEARLRCSPMKGHSHVYWYRQLPEEGLKFMVYLQKENIIDESGMPKERFSAEFPKEGPSILRIQQVVRGDSAAYFCASSPIPRFTDTQYFGPGTRLTVL.

This chain joins TRBV4-1 and TRBJ2-7; TRBD2 might be the D (6 bases). Germline V CDR1 and CDR2: MGHRA, YSYEKL. Trimming shortened V by 4 bases and J by 1 base, and 11 bases separated the two germline ends. This CDR3 spans 14 amino acids. The CDR3 coding sequence is TGCGCCAGCAGCCCGACTAGATTTTCCTACGAGCAGTACTTC. This encodes CASSPTRFSYEQYF.

By share, this clone ranks as medium-sized. The CDR3 is CASSTGRLAGRNEQFF. The DNA of the CDR3 is TGTGCCAGCAGTACGGGGCGACTAGCGGGAAGGAATGAGCAGTTCTTC. This chain links TRBV27 with TRBJ2-1; TRBD2 matches at 11 bases. This CDR3 spans 16 amino acids. CDR1 MNHEY and CDR2 SMNVEV come from the germline V gene (reference sequence). The J segment lost 7 bases and the V segment lost 5 bases, leaving 10 bases of the junction unmatched.

The chain links TRBV28 to TRBJ1-5; the match to TRBD1 covers 7 bases. Unmatched junction bases numbered 8, after V lost 6 bases and J lost 6 bases. The V gene's germline CDR1 is MDHEN and CDR2 SYDVKM. This CDR3 has 14 amino acids. The CDR3: CASRPDRVLQPQHF. CDR3 sequence (DNA): TGTGCCAGCAGGCCCGACAGGGTTCTTCAGCCCCAGCATTTT.

The V and J genes are TRBV7-8 and TRBJ1-2; tentatively, D is TRBD1 (6 bases). The CDR3 runs 15 residues. Germline CDR1 reads SGHVS; CDR2 reads FQNEAQ. V lost 5 bases to trimming and J lost 8 bases, with 21 bases between them. This CDR3 reads CASSLPGHTTSGYTF. The CDR3 DNA is TGTGCCAGCAGCCTCCCGGGACATACCACAAGCGGCTACACCTTC.

V and J are TRBV6-5 and TRBJ1-6; 9 positions agree with TRBD1. CDR1 and CDR2 (germline): MNHEY, SVGAGI. CDR3 size: 14 residues. V was clipped by 5 bases and J by 9 bases; unmatched bases: 5. The CDR3 is CASSVTGGTSPLHF. The DNA of the CDR3 is TGTGCCAGCAGTGTCACAGGGGGCACTTCACCCCTCCACTTT.

The sample holds a few counts of this clone. The chain uses TRBV7-9 and TRBJ2-1, with 10 nucleotides matching TRBD2. This CDR3 region has 15 residues. Losses at the gene ends were 1 base for V and 7 bases for J; bases not matched to a gene: 4. Germline CDR1 is SEHNR and CDR2 is FQNEAQ (reference sequence). The CDR3 region has the DNA TGTGCCAGCAGCTTAGTAAGCGGGGGGGCAAATGAGCAGTTCTTC. It encodes CASSLVSGGANEQFF.

CDR3 region: CASSLRRVEQFF. The CDR3 nucleotides are TGTGCCAGCAGTTTAAGGCGGGTGGAGCAGTTCTTC. The chain recombines TRBV28 with TRBJ2-1, with a weak D call TRBD2 (5 bases). The CDR3 contains 12 residues. Germline values: CDR1 MDHEN, CDR2 SYDVKM. Trimming took 2 bases from V and 10 from J, leaving 9 bases between them.

The rearrangement uses TRBV7-2 and TRBJ2-7, with a tentative D call TRBD1 (6 bases). Per the germline V gene, CDR1 is SGHTA and CDR2 is FQGNSA. Between the trimmed V and J ends, which lost 1 base and 5 bases, there was a span of 9 bases. CDR3 length equals 13 residues. This CDR3 is CASSLEQGNEQYF. The DNA of the CDR3 is TGTGCCAGCAGCTTAGAACAGGGAAACGAGCAGTACTTC.

V is TRBV6-6 and J is TRBJ2-1; D might be TRBD2 (5 bases). The germline V gene has CDR1 MNHNY and CDR2 SVGAGI (reference sequence). V was trimmed by 5 bases and J by 7 bases, leaving 9 bases between them. The CDR3 covers 12 residues. This CDR3 reads CASSPEGNEQFF. The CDR3, as DNA: TGTGCCAGCAGTCCCGAGGGAAATGAGCAGTTCTTC.

Within the sample, this clone is medium-sized (0.01 to 0.1%). The chain combines TRBV6-5 with TRBJ2-5, with 7 bases identical to TRBD1. The ends lost 5 bases at V and 11 bases at J; junction bases unmatched: 8. This CDR3 comprises 12 residues. Germline-derived CDR1 and CDR2 are MNHEY and SVGAGI. As DNA, the CDR3 is TGTGCCAGCAGTCAAGGGGGCCCTTTACAGTACTTC. Its translation: CASSQGGPLQYF.

This clone is a singleton in its sample. The rearrangement joins TRBV18 to TRBJ2-5; 10 nucleotides match TRBD1. The CDR3 contains 13 residues. V dropped 3 bases and J dropped 5; count of bases not matched to a gene: 0. Germline CDR1 KGHSH, CDR2 LQKENI. The CDR3 here is CASSPGQGETQYF. As DNA, the CDR3 is TGTGCCAGCTCACCGGGACAGGGGGAGACCCAGTACTTC.

This chain joins TRBV20-1 and TRBJ1-2; tentatively, D is TRBD1 (5 bases). This CDR3 contains 11 residues. The V end was cut by 3 bases, the J end by 7 bases, with 9 bases between. The germline V gene has CDR1 DFQATT and CDR2 SNEGSKA (reference sequence). Here the CDR3 reads CSASRQSGYTF. In DNA, the CDR3 is TGCAGTGCTAGTAGACAGAGTGGCTACACCTTC.